These T cell receptor beta chains were read from a single sample in a study of spatial heterogeneity in lung cancer. From the 5' RACE reads, TCRdb called clonotypes with MiXCR, one entry per CDR3 protein. The sample includes tens of thousands of distinct CDR3 sequences, 8% of them seen just once. The material sequenced was PBMCs, taken at surgery. These receptors originate from a male donor with early-stage non-small cell lung cancer. CDR3s include the opening cysteine and the closing phenylalanine or tryptophan. Each record gives: V gene, D gene, J gene, clone size, CDR3 DNA, CDR3 protein. A D gene is named only where the DNA matches it firmly. Part of the rows lack a size; the others show once, few, many or a class for expanded clones.

TRBV19,.,TRBJ1-3,.,TGTGCCAGTGCCAAGAACTCTGGAAACACCATATATTTT,CASAKNSGNTIYF
TRBV6-6,TRBD1,TRBJ1-2,many,TGTGCCAGCAGTCAAAGCCGGGACAGGGTGTTATTCGGTGGCTACACCTTC,CASSQSRDRVLFGGYTF
TRBV4-1,TRBD1,TRBJ2-1,many,TGCGCCAGCAGCCAAGCCCTGGGACAGGGGGTGAATGAGCAGTTCTTC,CASSQALGQGVNEQFF
TRBV20-1,TRBD1,TRBJ1-1,.,TGCAGTGCTAAACAGGGGTGGGACACTGAAGCTTTCTTT,CSAKQGWDTEAFF
TRBV29-1,.,TRBJ1-1,many,TGCAGCGTGCAAAAGCTGAACACTGAAGCTTTCTTT,CSVQKLNTEAFF
TRBV29-1,TRBD2,TRBJ2-1,many,TGCAGCGTTAAGGGACTAGCGGGAGGACTCTCCTACAATGAGCAGTTCTTC,CSVKGLAGGLSYNEQFF
TRBV25-1,TRBD2,TRBJ2-5,.,TGTGCCAGCAGTGACCCGGGACTAGCGGCGTACCAAGAGACCCAGTACTTC,CASSDPGLAAYQETQYF
TRBV5-4,.,TRBJ2-1,many,TGTGCCAGCAGCTTGGAGGTATTGGTGACAGCTAACAATGAGCAGTTCTTC,CASSLEVLVTANNEQFF
TRBV7-8,TRBD1,TRBJ2-1,many,TGTGCCAGCAGCTCGAACTTAGGGACAGGGGCCAATGAGCAGTTCTTC,CASSSNLGTGANEQFF
TRBV7-9,TRBD1,TRBJ1-4,.,TGTGCCAGCAGCCGGGGGACAGGGGGCTTTGCGACTAATGAAAAACTGTTTTTT,CASSRGTGGFATNEKLFF
TRBV5-1,.,TRBJ2-7,few,TGCGCCAGCAGCCCTGAGGGGCGGAGCTACGAGCAGTACTTC,CASSPEGRSYEQYF
TRBV29-1,.,TRBJ2-1,many,TGCAGCGCCATTAGGAGTGGCAATGAGCAGTTCTTC,CSAIRSGNEQFF
TRBV23-1,.,TRBJ2-4,few,TGCGCCAGCAGTCACGGGCGGGACATAGCCAAAAACATTCAGTACTTC,CASSHGRDIAKNIQYF
TRBV24-1,TRBD1,TRBJ1-5,many,TGTGCCACCAGTGATGCTGACAGGGGATTCGGTCAGCCCCAGCATTTT,CATSDADRGFGQPQHF
TRBV29-1,.,TRBJ1-1,many,TGCAGCGTTGAACAGGGCAATTTGAACACTGAAGCTTTCTTT,CSVEQGNLNTEAFF
TRBV3-1,TRBD2,TRBJ2-2,.,TGTGCCAGCAGCCGCCTAGCTGCGGGAGGGCGTAACGGGGAGCTGTTTTTT,CASSRLAAGGRNGELFF
TRBV12-3/TRBV12-4,TRBD2,TRBJ2-7,many,TGTGCCAGCAGTTCCCGACTAGCGGGAGCATCTCGCGAGCAGTACTTC,CASSSRLAGASREQYF
TRBV20-1,.,TRBJ1-4,few,TGCAGTGCTTCCCCGGGAGGGGAAGCTGAAAAACTGTTTTTT,CSASPGGEAEKLFF
TRBV2,.,TRBJ1-3,many,TGTGCCAGCAGTGACGGGTATGGAAACACCATATATTTT,CASSDGYGNTIYF
TRBV12-3/TRBV12-4,.,TRBJ2-7,many,TGTGCCAGCAGTTTAGCGCTAGGCGTAACCTACGAGCAGTACTTC,CASSLALGVTYEQYF
TRBV29-1,TRBD1,TRBJ2-3,many,TGCAGCGTTGCCCTTCCGGGACAGAGCACAGATACGCAGTATTTT,CSVALPGQSTDTQYF
TRBV25-1,.,TRBJ2-7,many,TGTGCCAGCAGTGAGCCTGGCGGGGAGCAGTACTTC,CASSEPGGEQYF
TRBV24-1,TRBD1,TRBJ2-6,.,TGTGCCACCAGTGAGTCCGGGACAGGGGGACGTGGGGCCAACGTCCTGACTTTC,CATSESGTGGRGANVLTF
TRBV29-1,TRBD1,TRBJ1-4,.,TGCAGCGTTGAAGAGAGGGGCAGGGGGCATGAAAAACTGTTTTTT,CSVEERGRGHEKLFF
TRBV4-1,.,TRBJ2-1,many,TGCGCCAGCAGCCAAGATGACGCGGCGAGCTCCTACAATGAGCAGTTCTTC,CASSQDDAASSYNEQFF
TRBV7-9,.,TRBJ2-1,many,TGTGCCAGCAGCTTCCTAGCTGGTGAGCAGTTCTTC,CASSFLAGEQFF
TRBV24-1,TRBD2,TRBJ2-1,many,TGTGCCACCAGCACAATTGCTAGCGGAACCTACAATGAGCAGTTCTTC,CATSTIASGTYNEQFF
TRBV5-1,TRBD2,TRBJ2-5,few,TGCGCCAGCAGCGATGCGGGAGTCCAAGAGACCCAGTACTTC,CASSDAGVQETQYF
TRBV6-5,.,TRBJ1-2,.,TGTGCCAGCAGGGCTAGGCACCTAGAGAACTATGGCTACACCTTC,CASRARHLENYGYTF
TRBV6-5,.,TRBJ1-6,few,TGTGCCAGCAGTTACAGGGGTGAGGATTCACCCCTCCACTTT,CASSYRGEDSPLHF
TRBV7-9,TRBD1,TRBJ2-1,many,TGTGCCAGCAGCTTATTCGATGGGACAGGGGAGGTAGATGAGCAGTTCTTC,CASSLFDGTGEVDEQFF
TRBV9,.,TRBJ2-7,many,TGTGCCAGCAGCGTAGCGGCAGGGAGGTACGAGCAGTACTTC,CASSVAAGRYEQYF
TRBV19,.,TRBJ2-7,few,TGTGCCAGTAGTCCTAACGACAGGCCCATCGAGCAGTACTTC,CASSPNDRPIEQYF
TRBV28,.,TRBJ1-1,many,TGTGCCAGCAGTTCCTACCCTTTGAACACTGAAGCTTTCTTT,CASSSYPLNTEAFF
TRBV29-1,TRBD2,TRBJ2-2,many,TGCAGCGTTGAAGCGGGAGGGGCTGGCACCGGGGAGCTGTTTTTT,CSVEAGGAGTGELFF
TRBV4-2,.,TRBJ1-2,few,TGTGCCAGCAGCCATGCAGAGAGCAACTATGGCTACACCTTC,CASSHAESNYGYTF
TRBV7-6,.,TRBJ2-1,.,TGTGCCAGCAGCTCCCGAGGACCTGAAACCATAGACAATGAGCAGTTCTTC,CASSSRGPETIDNEQFF
TRBV6-1,.,TRBJ2-5,few,TGTGCCAGCTCCCCGGCAAGCCAAGAGACCCAGTACTTC,CASSPASQETQYF
TRBV29-1,.,TRBJ1-2,many,TGCAGCGCCCAGATCCGGGACAAGCCGGGCTACACCTTC,CSAQIRDKPGYTF
TRBV5-5,.,TRBJ2-1,many,TGTGCCAGCACCTCAGAGGGAATATCCTACAATGAGCAGTTCTTC,CASTSEGISYNEQFF
TRBV27,.,TRBJ2-1,.,TGTGCCAGCAGTTCCTGGACACGCTCCTACAATGAGCAGTTCTTC,CASSSWTRSYNEQFF
TRBV21-1,.,TRBJ2-7,many,TGTGCCAGCAGCAAAGTTTGGGGACAGGGTGTGTACGAGCAGTACTTC,CASSKVWGQGVYEQYF
TRBV24-1,.,TRBJ2-3,.,TGTGCCACCAGTGATGCGGGACAGAGCACAGATACGCAGTATTTT,CATSDAGQSTDTQYF
TRBV5-1,TRBD2,TRBJ2-3,many,TGCGCCAGCAGCTGGCCTGAACGAGCGGGGAGCACAGATACGCAGTATTTT,CASSWPERAGSTDTQYF
TRBV7-8,TRBD2,TRBJ2-5,.,TGTGCCAGCAGCCCTGGACTAGCGGGGGCGAAGGAGACCCAGTACTTC,CASSPGLAGAKETQYF
TRBV6-2/TRBV6-3,.,TRBJ1-1,many,TGTGCCAGCAGTTACGACGGGCCTGAAGCTTTCTTT,CASSYDGPEAFF
TRBV5-1,.,TRBJ2-5,many,TGCGCCAGCAGGGGGGGAGAGGCGGAGACCCAGTACTTC,CASRGGEAETQYF
TRBV6-1,TRBD1,TRBJ2-7,few,TGTGCCAGCAGTGAAGAGGGGTTCCCGGGACAGTTCTCCTACGAGCAGTACTTC,CASSEEGFPGQFSYEQYF
TRBV3-1,.,TRBJ2-7,.,TGTGCCAGCAGCCTTCACAGAGATAGCTCCTACGAGCAGTACTTC,CASSLHRDSSYEQYF
TRBV24-1,.,TRBJ2-3,many,TGTGCCACCAGTGAGGACACAGATACGCAGTATTTT,CATSEDTDTQYF
TRBV21-1,.,TRBJ1-5,.,TGTGCCAGCAGCAAAGAAGTCGAGAGCTTGTTAAATCAGCCCCAGCATTTT,CASSKEVESLLNQPQHF
TRBV5-1,.,TRBJ1-1,.,TGCGCCAGCAGTGTTAGGCCAGGGACTGAAGCTTTCTTT,CASSVRPGTEAFF
TRBV6-1,.,TRBJ2-7,.,TGTGCCAGCAGGGGACCGACCACCGTCGAGCAGTACTTC,CASRGPTTVEQYF
TRBV18,.,TRBJ2-6,many,TGTGCCAGCTCACCAACCGTGACAGGACGGCTCTCTGGGGCCAACGTCCTGACTTTC,CASSPTVTGRLSGANVLTF
TRBV5-1,.,TRBJ1-1,many,TGCGCCAGCAGCTTAATGCAGACCAACATGAACACTGAAGCTTTCTTT,CASSLMQTNMNTEAFF
TRBV7-8,.,TRBJ1-6,many,TGTGCCAGCAGCTTAGTCGGGACCGACTATAATTCACCCCTCCACTTT,CASSLVGTDYNSPLHF